This section outlines one T cell receptor (beta chain) sequence together with its context. This CDR3 is built from 13 residues. Deletions cut 2 bases from V and 6 bases from J, with 10 bases between. Germline V gives CDR1 SGHTS, CDR2 YDEGEE. This record comes from a study of blood T cell repertoires in COVID-19. About the research overall: Samples of COVID-19 (acute and convalescent) were obtained from the United States, Italy and Spain.

Assay used: immunoSEQ multiplex PCR; TCRdb lists only in-frame clones, some missing. Of around 100,000 clones in the sample, 87% were seen once. This chain joins TRBV5-8 and TRBJ2-3, with a weak D call TRBD2 (5 bases). This TCR derives from a man younger than 40 in a cohort sampled during active COVID-19. The sequencing input was peripheral blood. The CDR3 region is CASSFARRDTQYF. In DNA, the CDR3 is TGTGCCAGCAGCTTTGCCCGGAGGGATACGCAGTATTTT.